This T cell receptor (beta chain) came from a study of tumor-infiltrating lymphocytes in oesophageal squamous cell carcinoma. TCRdb itself ran the PCR reads through MiXCR, one entry per CDR3 protein. The table has about 10,000 distinct CDR3 sequences, roughly 61% seen once. Germline CDR1 SNHLY, CDR2 FYNNEI. The CDR3 consists of 13 residues. This chain links TRBV2 with TRBJ2-6, with a tentative D call TRBD1 (6 bases). The DNA end favors TRBJ2-7, so the J call may be wrong. Source material: esophageal tumor tissue. This TCR came from a female donor with esophageal squamous cell carcinoma. The CDR3 DNA is TGTGCCAGCACTCCAGGGGTCATGGACGAGCAGTACTTC. Its protein is CASTPGVMDEQYF.